The source of this TCR beta chain is a study of blood T cell repertoires in COVID-19. Study-level information: The United States, Italy and Spain supplied acute and convalescent COVID-19 samples.

CDR1 is KGHDR and CDR2 is SFDVKD in the germline V gene. CDR3 length: 16 residues. With 2 bases removed from V and 0 bases from J, the gap between germline ends came to 11 bases. This clone was picked up one time. Under the authors' procedure: Cell counts per sample came from amplifying reference gene primers. TCRdb's copy holds only in-frame clones and misses some; the assay was immunoSEQ multiplex PCR. V, J and clone size reflect that table, while D and trimming were determined from the DNA. The profile shows 150,000 to 200,000 clones, about 81% of them singletons. The chain has TRBV24-1 and TRBJ2-3; D not certain. Sequenced material: peripheral blood. This TCR derives from a man in his 60s with active or convalescent COVID-19. The CDR3 loop is CATSDSSLLSTDTQYF. The CDR3 nucleotides are TGTGCCACCAGTGATTCAAGTCTTCTAAGCACAGATACGCAGTATTTT.